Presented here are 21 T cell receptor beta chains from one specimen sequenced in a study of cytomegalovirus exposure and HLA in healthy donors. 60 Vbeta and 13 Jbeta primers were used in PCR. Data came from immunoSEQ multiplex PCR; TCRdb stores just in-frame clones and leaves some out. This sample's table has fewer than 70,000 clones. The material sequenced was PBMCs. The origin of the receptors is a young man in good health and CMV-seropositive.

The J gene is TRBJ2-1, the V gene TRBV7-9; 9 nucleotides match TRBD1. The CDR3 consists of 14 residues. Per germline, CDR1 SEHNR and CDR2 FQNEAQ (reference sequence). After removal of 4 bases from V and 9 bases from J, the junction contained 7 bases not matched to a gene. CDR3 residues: CASSWEGTGSEQFF. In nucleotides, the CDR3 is TGTGCCAGCAGCTGGGAAGGGACAGGGAGTGAGCAGTTCTTC.

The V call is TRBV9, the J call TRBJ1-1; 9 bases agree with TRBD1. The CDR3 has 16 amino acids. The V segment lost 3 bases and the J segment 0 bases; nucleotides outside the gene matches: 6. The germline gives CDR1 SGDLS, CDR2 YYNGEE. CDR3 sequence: CASSARTGDMNTEAFF. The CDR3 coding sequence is TGTGCCAGCAGCGCCAGGACAGGGGACATGAACACTGAAGCTTTCTTT.

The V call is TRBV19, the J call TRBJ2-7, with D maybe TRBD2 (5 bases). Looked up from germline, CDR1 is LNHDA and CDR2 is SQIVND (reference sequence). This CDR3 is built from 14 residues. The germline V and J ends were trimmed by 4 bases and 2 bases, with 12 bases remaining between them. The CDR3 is CASSTPSGTYEQYF. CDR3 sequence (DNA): TGTGCCAGTAGTACCCCATCCGGGACCTACGAGCAGTACTTC.

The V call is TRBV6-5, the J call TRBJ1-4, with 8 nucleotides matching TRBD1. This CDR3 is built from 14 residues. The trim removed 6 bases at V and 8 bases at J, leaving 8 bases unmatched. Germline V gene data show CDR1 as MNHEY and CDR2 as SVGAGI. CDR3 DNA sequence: TGTGCCAGCAGCAAGACAGGGGCCCTAGAAAAACTGTTTTTT. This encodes CASSKTGALEKLFF.

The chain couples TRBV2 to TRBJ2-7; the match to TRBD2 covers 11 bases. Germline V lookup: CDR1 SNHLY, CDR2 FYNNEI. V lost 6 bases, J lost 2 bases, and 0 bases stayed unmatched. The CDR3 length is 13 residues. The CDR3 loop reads CASRLAGAYEQYF. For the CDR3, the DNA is TGTGCCAGCAGACTAGCGGGGGCCTACGAGCAGTACTTC. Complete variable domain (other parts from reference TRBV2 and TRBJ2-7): EPEVTQTPSHQVTQMGQEVILRCVPISNHLYFYWYRQILGQKVEFLVSFYNNEISEKSEIFDDQFSVERPDGSNFTLKIRSTKLEDSAMYFCASRLAGAYEQYFGPGTRLTVT.

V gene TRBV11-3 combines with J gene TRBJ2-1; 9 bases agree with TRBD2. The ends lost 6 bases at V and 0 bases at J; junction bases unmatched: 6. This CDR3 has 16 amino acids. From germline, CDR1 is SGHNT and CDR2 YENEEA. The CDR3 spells CASSKTSGSSYNEQFF. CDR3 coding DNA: TGTGCCAGCAGTAAGACTAGCGGAAGCTCCTACAATGAGCAGTTCTTC. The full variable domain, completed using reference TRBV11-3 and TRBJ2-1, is EAGVVQSPRYKIIEKKQPVAFWCNPISGHNTLYWYLQNLGQGPELLIRYENEEAVDDSQLPKDRFSAERLKGVDSTLKIQPAELGDSAVYLCASSKTSGSSYNEQFFGPGTRLTVL.

DNA for the CDR3: TGTGCCAGCAGCCCAACCGGGACAGGATACGAGCAGTACTTC. Its protein product is CASSPTGTGYEQYF. V is TRBV5-6 and J is TRBJ2-7, with TRBD1 identical over 8 bases. Germline loops: CDR1 SGHDT, CDR2 YYEEEE. This CDR3 is 14 amino acids long. The trim removed 4 bases at V and 4 bases at J, leaving 7 bases unmatched.

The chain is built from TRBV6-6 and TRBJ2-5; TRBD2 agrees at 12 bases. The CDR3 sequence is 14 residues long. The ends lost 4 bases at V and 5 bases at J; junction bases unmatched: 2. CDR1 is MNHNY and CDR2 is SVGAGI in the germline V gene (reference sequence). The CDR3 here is CASSSSGGVETQYF. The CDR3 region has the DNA TGTGCCAGCAGTTCTAGCGGGGGGGTGGAGACCCAGTACTTC.

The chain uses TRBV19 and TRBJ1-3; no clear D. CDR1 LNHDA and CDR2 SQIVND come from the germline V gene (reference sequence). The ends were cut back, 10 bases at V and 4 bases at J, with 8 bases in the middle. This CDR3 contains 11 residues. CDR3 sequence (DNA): TGTGCCACGACAAAAGGAAACACCATATATTTT. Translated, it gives CATTKGNTIYF.

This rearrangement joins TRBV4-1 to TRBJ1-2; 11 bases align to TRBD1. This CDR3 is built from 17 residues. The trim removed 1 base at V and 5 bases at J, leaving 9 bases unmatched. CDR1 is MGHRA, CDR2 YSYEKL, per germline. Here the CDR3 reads CASSQVRTGGLGYGYTF. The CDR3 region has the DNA TGCGCCAGCAGCCAAGTTCGGACAGGGGGCTTAGGGTATGGCTACACCTTC.

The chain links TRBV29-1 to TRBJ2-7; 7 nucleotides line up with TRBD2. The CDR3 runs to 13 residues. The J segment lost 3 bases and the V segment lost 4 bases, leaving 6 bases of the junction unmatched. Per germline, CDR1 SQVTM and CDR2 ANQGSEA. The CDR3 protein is CSVGKGGSYEQYF. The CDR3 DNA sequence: TGCAGCGTTGGGAAGGGCGGGAGCTACGAGCAGTACTTC.

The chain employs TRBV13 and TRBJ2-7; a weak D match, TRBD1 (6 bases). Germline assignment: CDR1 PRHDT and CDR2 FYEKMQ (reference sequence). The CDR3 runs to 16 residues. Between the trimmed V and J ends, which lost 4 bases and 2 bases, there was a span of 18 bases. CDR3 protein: CASSYREQGFPYEQYF. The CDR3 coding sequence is TGTGCCAGCAGCTACCGGGAACAGGGATTTCCCTACGAGCAGTACTTC.

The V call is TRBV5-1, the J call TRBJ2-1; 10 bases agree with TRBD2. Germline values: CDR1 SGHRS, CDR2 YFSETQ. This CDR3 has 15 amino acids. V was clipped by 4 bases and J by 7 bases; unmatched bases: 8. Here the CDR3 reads CASSRGTSGTNEQFF. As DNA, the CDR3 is TGCGCCAGCAGCCGAGGCACTAGCGGGACGAATGAGCAGTTCTTC.

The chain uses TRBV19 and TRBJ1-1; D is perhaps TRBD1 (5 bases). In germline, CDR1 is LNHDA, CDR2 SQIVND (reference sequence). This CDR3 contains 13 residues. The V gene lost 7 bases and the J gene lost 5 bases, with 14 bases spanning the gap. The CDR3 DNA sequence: TGTGCCAGTACAGTAGAAGGGGTAACTGAAGCTTTCTTT. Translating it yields CASTVEGVTEAFF.

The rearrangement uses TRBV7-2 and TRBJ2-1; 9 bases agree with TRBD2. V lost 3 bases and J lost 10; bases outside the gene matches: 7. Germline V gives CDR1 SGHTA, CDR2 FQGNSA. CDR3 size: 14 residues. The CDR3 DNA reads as TGTGCCAGCAGCTTTAGCGGGAGTGCCCGGGAGCAGTTCTTC. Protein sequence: CASSFSGSAREQFF.

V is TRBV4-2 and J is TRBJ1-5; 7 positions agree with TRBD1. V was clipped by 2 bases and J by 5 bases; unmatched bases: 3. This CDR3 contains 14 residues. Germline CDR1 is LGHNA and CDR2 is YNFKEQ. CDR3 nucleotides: TGTGCCAGCAGCCAACCTACAGGGGATCAGCCCCAGCATTTT. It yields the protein CASSQPTGDQPQHF.

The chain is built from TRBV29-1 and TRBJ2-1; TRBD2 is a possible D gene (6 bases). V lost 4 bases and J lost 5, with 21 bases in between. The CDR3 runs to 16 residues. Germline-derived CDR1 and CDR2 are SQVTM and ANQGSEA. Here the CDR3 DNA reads TGCAGCGTTGTAGGGGCTCTGACTAGTTCCGACAATGAGCAGTTCTTC. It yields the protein CSVVGALTSSDNEQFF.

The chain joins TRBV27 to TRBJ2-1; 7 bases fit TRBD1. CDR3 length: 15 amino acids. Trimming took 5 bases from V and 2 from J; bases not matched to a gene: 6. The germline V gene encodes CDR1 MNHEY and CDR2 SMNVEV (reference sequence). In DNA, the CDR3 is TGTGCCAGCAGTCCCCGACAGGGTACCTACAATGAGCAGTTCTTC. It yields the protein CASSPRQGTYNEQFF.

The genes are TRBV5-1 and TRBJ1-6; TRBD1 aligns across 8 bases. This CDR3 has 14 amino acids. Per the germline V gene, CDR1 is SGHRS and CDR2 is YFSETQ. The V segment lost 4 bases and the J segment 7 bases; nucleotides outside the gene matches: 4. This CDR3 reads CASSEGQVNSPLHF. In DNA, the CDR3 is TGCGCCAGCAGCGAGGGACAGGTGAATTCACCCCTCCACTTT.

The CDR3 DNA is TGTGCCAGCAGCCAAGGACAGGGAAACACCATATATTTT. This gives the protein CASSQGQGNTIYF. The genes are TRBV4-2 and TRBJ1-3; TRBD1 is a possible D gene (5 bases). V was shortened by 1 base and J by 4 bases, with 5 bases between the two germline ends. CDR1 and CDR2 (germline): LGHNA, YNFKEQ. The CDR3 is 13 residues long.

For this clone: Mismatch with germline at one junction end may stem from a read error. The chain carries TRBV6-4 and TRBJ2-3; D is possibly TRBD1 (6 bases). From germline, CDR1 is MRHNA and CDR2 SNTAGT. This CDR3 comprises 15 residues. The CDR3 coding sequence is TGTGCCAGCAGTCACTCCCCAGGGGCGGAAGATACGCAGTATTTT. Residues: CASSHSPGAEDTQYF.